This T cell receptor beta chain was sequenced during a study of T cell repertoires in cytomegalovirus infection. Study as a whole: The public TCR beta signatures pointed to both CMV infection and matching HLA type. Study-wide points: Cumulated frequencies of public TCR beta families served to identify carriers of CMV plus the relevant HLA. The study found HLA-C-restricted CMV-specific TCR beta clonotypes dominating the ex vivo response.

Germline V lookup: CDR1 ENHRY, CDR2 SYGVKD. V was clipped by 4 bases and J by 0 bases; unmatched bases: 13. This CDR3 region has 19 residues. MiXCR was run by TCRdb on the reads, yielding one entry per CDR3 protein. The sample holds 310,000 or so distinct CDR3 sequences, approximately 8.9% seen once. About this clonotype itself: Its matching antigen is unknown.

The chain links TRBV10-3 to TRBJ1-2, with TRBD1 matching over 11 bases. The sequenced material came from PBMCs. The clonotype comes from a human donor in good health (CMV status not recorded). Some clones in this sample may be carry-over from other donors' samples. CDR3 sequence reads: CAISGTNGGQGVANYGYTF. DNA of the CDR3: TGTGCCATCAGTGGGACCAATGGGGGACAGGGGGTAGCTAACTATGGCTACACCTTC.